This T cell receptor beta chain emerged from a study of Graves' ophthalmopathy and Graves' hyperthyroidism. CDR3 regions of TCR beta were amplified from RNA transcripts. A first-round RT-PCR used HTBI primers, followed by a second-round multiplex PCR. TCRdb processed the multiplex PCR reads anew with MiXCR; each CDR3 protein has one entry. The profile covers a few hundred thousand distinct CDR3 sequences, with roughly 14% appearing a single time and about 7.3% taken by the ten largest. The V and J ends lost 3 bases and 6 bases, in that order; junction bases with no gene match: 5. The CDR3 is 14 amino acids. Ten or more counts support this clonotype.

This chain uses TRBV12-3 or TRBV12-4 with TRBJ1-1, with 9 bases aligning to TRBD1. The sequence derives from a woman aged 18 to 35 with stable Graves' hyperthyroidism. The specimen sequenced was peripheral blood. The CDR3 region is CASSFWTGVPEAFF. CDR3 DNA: TGTGCCAGCAGTTTTTGGACAGGGGTCCCTGAAGCTTTCTTT.